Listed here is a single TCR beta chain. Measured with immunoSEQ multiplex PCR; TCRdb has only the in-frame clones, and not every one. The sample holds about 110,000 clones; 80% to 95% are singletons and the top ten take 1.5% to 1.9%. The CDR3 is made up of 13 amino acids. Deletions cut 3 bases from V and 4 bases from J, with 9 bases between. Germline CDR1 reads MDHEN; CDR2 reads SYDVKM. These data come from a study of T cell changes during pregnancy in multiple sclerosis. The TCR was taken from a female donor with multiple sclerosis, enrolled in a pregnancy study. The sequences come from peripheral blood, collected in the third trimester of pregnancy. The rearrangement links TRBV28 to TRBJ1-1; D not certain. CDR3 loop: CASSLAAGTEAFF. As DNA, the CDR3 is TGTGCCAGCAGTTTGGCGGCGGGCACTGAAGCTTTCTTT.